Listed here are 18 T cell receptor beta chains from one sample, sequenced in a study of T cells in Graves' hyperthyroidism and ophthalmopathy. TCR beta CDR3 region amplification was performed from RNA transcripts. HTBI primers were used for first-round RT-PCR of the TCR CDR3. TCRdb itself ran the multiplex PCR reads through MiXCR, one entry per CDR3 protein. The sample holds more than 500,000 distinct CDR3 sequences, around 15% seen once. The sample was blood. The receptors shown here come from a woman between 40 and 50 years old with Graves' hyperthyroidism.

J is TRBJ2-2 and V is TRBV19; 7 nucleotides agree with TRBD2. Germline CDR1 and CDR2: LNHDA and SQIVND (reference sequence). J was trimmed by 0 bases and V by 0 bases; bases with no gene match: 10. CDR3 length: 19 amino acids. The CDR3 bases are TGTGCCAGTAGTATAGACCCCATAATCGGGGGGTCGAACACCGGGGAGCTGTTTTTT. Its protein product is CASSIDPIIGGSNTGELFF.

This clonotype has more than one count but fewer than ten. The chain links TRBV11-1 to TRBJ2-1; TRBD2 matches at 9 bases. Trimming removed 2 bases from V and 2 bases from J; junction bases left unmatched: 7. Germline CDR1 and CDR2: SGHAT and FQDESV (reference sequence). The CDR3 length is 17 residues. The CDR3 sequence: CASSLRILAGPYNEQFF. In DNA, the CDR3 is TGTGCCAGCAGCTTAAGGATTCTAGCGGGACCCTACAATGAGCAGTTCTTC.

This clonotype was found a few times. The rearrangement joins TRBV12-3 or TRBV12-4 to TRBJ1-5; TRBD1 might be the D (5 bases). Trimming removed 6 bases at V and 8 bases at J, with 14 bases between. This CDR3 has 13 amino acids. In nucleotides, the CDR3 is TGTGCCAGCAGCCGCCGGGGAGGGGAGCCCCAGCATTTT. It specifies CASSRRGGEPQHF.

This clonotype was counted at least ten times. The chain combines TRBV28 with TRBJ1-1, with 11 bases aligning to TRBD1. The CDR3 totals 17 residues. In germline, CDR1 is MDHEN, CDR2 SYDVKM. After removal of 4 bases from V and 4 bases from J, the junction contained 11 bases not matched to a gene. As DNA, the CDR3 is TGTGCCAGCAGTTACGGGGGACAGGGGGTCAGGGGCACTGAAGCTTTCTTT. Its translation: CASSYGGQGVRGTEAFF. Using reference TRBV28 and TRBJ1-1 for the parts outside the CDR3, the full variable domain is DVKVTQSSRYLVKRTGEKVFLECVQDMDHENMFWYRQDPGLGLRLIYFSYDVKMKEKGDIPEGYSVSREKKERFSLILESASTNQTSMYLCASSYGGQGVRGTEAFFGQGTRLTVV.

A remark on this clonotype: In this CDR3 the conserved last residue, phenylalanine or tryptophan, is missing, so a read error is likely. The chain recombines TRBV5-5 with TRBJ2-1; D possibly corresponds to TRBD2 (6 bases). This CDR3 has 18 residues. Trimming left V 5 bases short and J 0 bases short, with 21 bases between. Germline V gene lookup returns CDR1 SGHKS and CDR2 YYEKEE (reference sequence). The CDR3 nucleotides are TGTGCCAGCAGAAACGCCCTCGGGGGTCAGGGCTCCTACAATGAGCAGTTCCTC. Protein sequence: CASRNALGGQGSYNEQFL.

This chain links TRBV15 with TRBJ1-3, with no clear D. Trimming took 2 bases from V and 4 from J, leaving 6 bases between them. The CDR3 length is 13 residues. The V gene's germline CDR1 is LNHNV and CDR2 YYDKDF (reference sequence). The CDR3 DNA reads TGTGCCACCAGCAGAAAAATCGGAAACACCATATATTTT. Its translation: CATSRKIGNTIYF.

This clonotype was found a few times. The gene calls are TRBV20-1 and TRBJ2-3; D may be TRBD2 (6 bases). This CDR3 spans 14 amino acids. Germline V gene lookup returns CDR1 DFQATT and CDR2 SNEGSKA (reference sequence). Trimming left V 0 bases short and J 1 base short, with 8 bases between. CDR3 in amino acids: CSARDSGGTDTQYF. CDR3 nucleotide sequence: TGCAGTGCTAGAGATAGCGGAGGCACAGATACGCAGTATTTT.

This clonotype was seen repeatedly, ten times or more. This may be a read error: a much more frequent sequence differs by one nucleotide. The rearrangement uses TRBV28 and TRBJ1-2; D call uncertain. The CDR3 loop spans 16 amino acids. Germline V lookup: CDR1 MDHEN, CDR2 SYDVKM. DNA of the CDR3: TGTGCCTGCAGTTCGCCGATCTCCCACGCTAACTATGGCTACACCTTC. Amino acid sequence: CACSSPISHANYGYTF.

This clonotype was observed many times. V and J are TRBV6-1 and TRBJ2-7; a possible D gene is TRBD1 (5 bases). Trimming removed 6 bases from V and 6 bases from J, with 12 bases in between. The germline gives CDR1 MNHNS, CDR2 SASEGT. The CDR3 totals 12 residues. The CDR3 spells CASSREGVEQYF. CDR3 coding DNA: TGTGCCAGCAGCAGGGAAGGGGTCGAGCAGTACTTC.

J is TRBJ2-1 and V is TRBV14, with a possible D match to TRBD2 (6 bases). Between the trimmed V and J ends, which lost 2 bases and 3 bases, there was a span of 11 bases. Per germline, CDR1 SGHDN and CDR2 FVKESK. The CDR3 spans 15 residues. The CDR3 region has the DNA TGTGCCAGCAGCCAATCATTAGCGGACTACAATGAGCAGTTCTTC. It translates to CASSQSLADYNEQFF. Combining the CDR3 with reference TRBV14 and TRBJ2-1 gives the whole variable domain EAGVTQFPSHSVIEKGQTVTLRCDPISGHDNLYWYRRVMGKEIKFLLHFVKESKQDESGMPNNRFLAERTGGTYSTLKVQPAELEDSGVYFCASSQSLADYNEQFFGPGTRLTVL.

This clonotype was seen many times. The chain employs TRBV11-2 and TRBJ2-3; D unclear. The germline V gene has CDR1 SGHAT and CDR2 FQNNGV. The CDR3 extends over 13 amino acids. Between the trimmed V and J ends, which lost 7 bases and 1 base, there was a span of 9 bases. CDR3 sequence reads: CASTVGGTDTQYF. CDR3 DNA sequence: TGTGCCAGCACCGTGGGCGGCACAGATACGCAGTATTTT.

This clonotype was seen repeatedly, ten times or more. This rearrangement joins TRBV5-1 to TRBJ2-2; 16 positions match TRBD2. The V segment lost 0 bases and the J segment 3 bases; nucleotides outside the gene matches: 8. CDR1 SGHRS and CDR2 YFSETQ come from the germline V gene. The length of the CDR3 is 20 residues. The CDR3 protein is CASSLASGLAGGPHTGELFF. CDR3 sequence (DNA): TGCGCCAGCAGCTTGGCCTCGGGACTAGCGGGAGGGCCGCACACCGGGGAGCTGTTTTTT.

This chain connects TRBV7-2 to TRBJ2-6, with TRBD1 as a possible D gene (5 bases). V was cut by 1 base and J by 1 base, with 14 bases left in between. The V gene's germline CDR1 is SGHTA and CDR2 FQGNSA. CDR3 length: 18 amino acids. The CDR3 reads CASSLEVTAFSGANVLTF. As DNA, the CDR3 is TGTGCCAGCAGCTTAGAAGTGACAGCCTTTTCTGGGGCCAACGTCCTGACTTTC.

At least ten counts were recorded for this clonotype. The chain has TRBV11-2 and TRBJ2-7; TRBD1 is a possible D gene (6 bases). The V gene lost 4 bases and the J gene lost 0 bases, with 22 bases spanning the gap. Germline V gene data show CDR1 as SGHAT and CDR2 as FQNNGV. The CDR3 length is 18 residues. The CDR3 sequence is CASSSYEPTGPSSYEQYF. The DNA for the CDR3 is TGTGCCAGCAGCTCCTACGAACCGACAGGCCCAAGCTCCTACGAGCAGTACTTC.

This sequence joins TRBV18 and TRBJ2-6; no clear D. The V end lost 3 bases, the J end lost 4 bases, and 10 bases lay between the germline ends. CDR3 size: 15 residues. CDR1 and CDR2 (germline): KGHSH, LQKENI. The CDR3 sequence: CASSPSVTGANVLTF. The CDR3 DNA reads as TGTGCCAGCTCACCGTCAGTCACAGGGGCCAACGTCCTGACTTTC. Full variable domain (missing parts from reference TRBV18 and TRBJ2-6): NAGVMQNPRHLVRRRGQEARLRCSPMKGHSHVYWYRQLPEEGLKFMVYLQKENIIDESGMPKERFSAEFPKEGPSILRIQQVVRGDSAAYFCASSPSVTGANVLTFGAGSRLTVL.

This clonotype showed up many times. The chain is built from TRBV7-9 and TRBJ2-7, with 9 bases aligning to TRBD1. Germline CDR1 and CDR2: SEHNR and FQNEAQ (reference sequence). The CDR3 extends over 15 amino acids. V lost 4 bases, J lost 2 bases, and 6 bases stayed unmatched. As DNA, the CDR3 is TGTGCCAGCAGCTCAGCCGGGACAGGGACCTACGAGCAGTACTTC. Amino acid sequence: CASSSAGTGTYEQYF.

This clonotype turned up a few times. V and J are TRBV30 and TRBJ2-1, with 10 bases that match TRBD2. The CDR3 extends over 17 amino acids. The germline V gene encodes CDR1 GTSNPN and CDR2 SVGIG (reference sequence). V lost 0 bases to trimming and J lost 6 bases; unmatched junction nucleotides: 11. This CDR3 is CAWSVGLAGVLFNEQFF. DNA for the CDR3: TGTGCCTGGAGTGTAGGTCTAGCGGGAGTCCTTTTCAATGAGCAGTTCTTC.

There are a few counts of this clonotype. The genes are TRBV19 and TRBJ2-5; D gene ambiguous. Germline lookup yields CDR1 LNHDA and CDR2 SQIVND (reference sequence). The CDR3 is 14 amino acids. Trimming stripped 0 bases from V and 1 base from J, with 6 bases between. The CDR3 sequence is CASSIDYSQETQYF. CDR3 coding DNA: TGTGCCAGTAGTATAGATTACAGCCAAGAGACCCAGTACTTC.